The TCR beta chain described here comes from a study of blood T cells in healthy people across ages. Trimming stripped 5 bases from V and 11 bases from J, with 30 bases between. CDR1 MNHNS and CDR2 SASEGT come from the germline V gene. The CDR3 spans 18 residues. Primers used in a second PCR of roughly 7 to 12 cycles were a sample-barcoded 5' primer and a J-beta primer mix. TCRdb ran MiXCR on the 5' RACE reads and lists one entry per CDR3 protein. The sample lists about 730,000 distinct CDR3 sequences, around 40% occurring once. The chain is built from TRBV6-1 and TRBJ1-4; tentatively, D is TRBD1 (6 bases). The clonotype was recovered from a woman aged 60-75 years in good health. Input material: blood. CDR3 coding DNA: TGTGCCAGCAGTCTTACCGCCCGGGCTGGTCAGGGGCCCCCGAAACTGTTTTTT. Translation: CASSLTARAGQGPPKLFF.